This T cell receptor (beta chain) was identified during a study of tumor-infiltrating lymphocytes in glioblastoma multiforme. Study conclusions and caveats: Just one glioblastoma patient contributed to the TCR-mutation comparison.

This clonotype has more than one count but fewer than ten. Its antigen remains unidentified. Trimming pared 4 bases from V and 5 bases from J, leaving 9 bases between. From germline, CDR1 is SGHNT and CDR2 YENEEA. CDR3 length: 13 residues. Multiple V-beta primers and a C-beta primer amplified TCRB from RNA. TCRdb used MiXCR to reprocess the multiplex PCR reads, holding one entry per CDR3 protein. The data contain about 10,000 distinct CDR3 sequences, 74% of them singletons. The genes are TRBV11-3 and TRBJ2-1; D not certain. Sequencing was done on a sample of brain tumor tissue. The receptor was derived from a male donor with glioblastoma. The CDR3: CASSYEANNEQFF. CDR3 DNA sequence: TGTGCCAGCAGCTACGAGGCGAACAATGAGCAGTTCTTC. The entire variable domain, with the rest obtained from reference TRBV11-3 and TRBJ2-1, is as follows: EAGVVQSPRYKIIEKKQPVAFWCNPISGHNTLYWYLQNLGQGPELLIRYENEEAVDDSQLPKDRFSAERLKGVDSTLKIQPAELGDSAVYLCASSYEANNEQFFGPGTRLTVL.